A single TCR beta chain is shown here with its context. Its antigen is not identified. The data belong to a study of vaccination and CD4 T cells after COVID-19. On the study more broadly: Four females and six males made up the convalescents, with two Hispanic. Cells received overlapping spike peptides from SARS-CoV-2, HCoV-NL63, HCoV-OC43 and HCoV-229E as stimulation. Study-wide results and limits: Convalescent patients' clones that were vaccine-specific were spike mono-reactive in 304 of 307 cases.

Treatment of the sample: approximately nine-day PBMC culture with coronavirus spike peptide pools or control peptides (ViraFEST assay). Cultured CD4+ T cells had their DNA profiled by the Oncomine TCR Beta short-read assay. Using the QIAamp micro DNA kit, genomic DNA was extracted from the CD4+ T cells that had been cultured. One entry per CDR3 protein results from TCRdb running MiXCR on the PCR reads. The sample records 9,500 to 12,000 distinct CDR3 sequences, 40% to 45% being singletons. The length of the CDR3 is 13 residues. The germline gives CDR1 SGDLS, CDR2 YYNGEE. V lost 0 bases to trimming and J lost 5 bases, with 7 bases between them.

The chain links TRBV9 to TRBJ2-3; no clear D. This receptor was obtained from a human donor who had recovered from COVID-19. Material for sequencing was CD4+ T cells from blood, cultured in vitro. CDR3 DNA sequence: TGTGCCAGCAGCGTAGCCCCACAAGATACGCAGTATTTT. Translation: CASSVAPQDTQYF.